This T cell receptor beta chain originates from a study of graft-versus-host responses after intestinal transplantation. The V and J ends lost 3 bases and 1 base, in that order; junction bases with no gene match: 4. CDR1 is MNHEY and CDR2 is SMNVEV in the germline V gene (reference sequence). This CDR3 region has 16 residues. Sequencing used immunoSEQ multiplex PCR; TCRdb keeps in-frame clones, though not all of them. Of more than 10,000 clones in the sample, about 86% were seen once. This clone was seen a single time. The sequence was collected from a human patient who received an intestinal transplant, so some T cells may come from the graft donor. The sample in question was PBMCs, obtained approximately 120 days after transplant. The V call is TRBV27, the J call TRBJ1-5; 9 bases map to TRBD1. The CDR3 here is CASSFPDRGSNQPQHF. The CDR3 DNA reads TGTGCCAGCAGTTTTCCCGACAGGGGGAGCAATCAGCCCCAGCATTTT.